This T cell receptor beta chain was sequenced during a study of CD8 T cells in ankylosing spondylitis (dated by TCRdb to the late 2010s). With respect to the entire study: To find TCR variants linked to disease, the study profiled T cell receptor beta repertoires in ankylosing spondylitis patients and healthy donors. The full study cohort comprised 25 ankylosing spondylitis patients and about 110 healthy donors. Peripheral blood was sampled, and synovial fluid was also collected from ankylosing spondylitis patients. The study at large found these results: A TCR beta motif made up of several highly homologous amino acid variants appeared to be characteristic of blood from ankylosing spondylitis patients. According to the report, matched synovial fluid samples from ankylosing spondylitis patients were significantly enriched for the disease-linked clones. The disease-linked clones had a CD8+ phenotype and were found at relatively low frequencies in peripheral blood. Some TCR beta motif variants had previously been reported in synovial fluid and blood of reactive arthritis patients, which suggested common disease-initiation mechanisms.

TCRdb names Illumina HiSeq 2500 as the instrument used. Quantitative 5'-RACE with molecular barcodes was the method used to prepare the TCR beta libraries. In the source study's methods: A new computational method based on a probabilistic model of VDJ rearrangement was used to identify disease-linked TCR variants. The public reads were reanalyzed by TCRdb: fastp trimming at Q25, MiXCR alignment, in-frame beta chains only. Under each unique CDR3 protein, matching rows form one entry showing the most common genes and DNA. Here the V and J calls rest on TCRdb's processing, not on the authors' analysis. This sample has under 450,000 distinct CDR3 sequences in its table, and over 15% of those were observed once. Approximately 0.93% of the sample rests with the top ten. A few counts support this clonotype. The antigen it binds to is not known. Base qualities were left out, and no much larger clone turns up one base away.

The junction shows trimming of 2 bases on V and 0 bases on J, plus 14 bases between the germline ends. The CDR3, cysteine through phenylalanine, is 18 amino acids long. Just the 54-base CDR3 DNA is kept, in frame starting at base 1. CDR1 and CDR2 (KGHSH, LQKENI) derive from the germline V gene. The receptor's source is a male donor with ankylosing spondylitis. The sequence links TRBV18 to TRBJ2-6; the best D guess is TRBD1, with 5 bases matching. Sequenced: blood, either unsorted or a sorted T cell fraction (not recorded which). The DNA sequence is given as TGTGCCAGCTCACCATCCCAGGGTGGGATCTCTGGGGCCAACGTCCTGACTTTC. This sequence encodes CASSPSQGGISGANVLTF.